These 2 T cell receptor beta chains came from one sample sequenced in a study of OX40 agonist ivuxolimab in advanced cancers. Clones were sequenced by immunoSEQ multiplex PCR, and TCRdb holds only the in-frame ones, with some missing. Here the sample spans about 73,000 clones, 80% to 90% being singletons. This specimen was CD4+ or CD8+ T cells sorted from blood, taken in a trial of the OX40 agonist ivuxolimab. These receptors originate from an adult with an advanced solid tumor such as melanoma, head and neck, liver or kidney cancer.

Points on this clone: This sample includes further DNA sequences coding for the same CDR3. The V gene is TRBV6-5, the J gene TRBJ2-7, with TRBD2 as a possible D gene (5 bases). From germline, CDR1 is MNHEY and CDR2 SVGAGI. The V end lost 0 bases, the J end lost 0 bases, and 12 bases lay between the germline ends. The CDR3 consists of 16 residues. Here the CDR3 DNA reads TGTGCCAGCAGTTACTCGATTCTGGGGAGCTCCTACGAGCAGTACTTC. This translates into CASSYSILGSSYEQYF.

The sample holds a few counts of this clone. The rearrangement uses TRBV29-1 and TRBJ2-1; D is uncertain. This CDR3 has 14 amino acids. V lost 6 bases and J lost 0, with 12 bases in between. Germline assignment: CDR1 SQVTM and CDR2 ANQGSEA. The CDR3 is CSVWVVGSYNEQFF. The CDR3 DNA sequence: TGCAGCGTCTGGGTCGTGGGCTCCTACAATGAGCAGTTCTTC.